The 15 T cell receptor beta chains presented below share a single source sample, sequenced in a study of CD8+ T cells in alopecia areata. The treatment is: oral pan-JAK inhibitor, 5-10 mg twice daily. In alopecia areata patients, both lesional scalp punch biopsies and peripheral blood were collected. Sequencing relied on a cDNA template that was reverse transcribed from extracted RNA. Here immunoSEQ multiplex PCR was the method, and the copy in TCRdb shows in-frame clones only, minus some. The data show about 4,300 clones, with 69% seen just once and under 10% held by the top ten. The sample in question was skin, obtained at week 24, from a patient treated with tofacitinib. These receptor sequences come from a human donor with alopecia areata.

The chain recombines TRBV7-6 with TRBJ1-4; D perhaps matches TRBD1 (5 bases). Deletions cut 2 bases from V and 7 bases from J, with 14 bases between. The V gene's germline CDR1 is SGHVS and CDR2 FNYEAQ. This CDR3 has 15 amino acids. CDR3 protein: CASSLTSMGGEKLFF. The CDR3 DNA sequence: TGTGCCAGCAGCTTAACTTCGATGGGGGGTGAAAAACTGTTTTTT.

The chain is built from TRBV5-4 and TRBJ2-1, with D possibly TRBD2 on 6 matching bases. V gave up 0 bases and J gave up 2 bases, with 12 bases separating them. Per germline, CDR1 SGHNT and CDR2 YYREEE (reference sequence). CDR3 length: 16 residues. CDR3 in amino acids: CASSLAGPGAYNEQFF. The CDR3, as DNA: TGTGCCAGCAGCTTGGCCGGTCCGGGGGCCTACAATGAGCAGTTCTTC.

The chain uses TRBV14 and TRBJ2-7; D is perhaps TRBD2 (5 bases). The CDR3 totals 15 residues. Germline CDR1 SGHDN, CDR2 FVKESK. V was clipped by 2 bases and J by 2 bases, with 13 bases between them. The CDR3 is CASSQLPGMAYEQYF. CDR3 sequence (DNA): TGTGCCAGCAGCCAACTCCCGGGAATGGCCTACGAGCAGTACTTC.

The chain joins TRBV28 to TRBJ2-4; D possibly matches TRBD1 or TRBD2 (7 bases each). Germline CDR1 MDHEN, CDR2 SYDVKM. This CDR3 has 16 amino acids. V dropped 6 bases and J dropped 0 bases, with 15 bases sitting between them. CDR3 in amino acids: CASSWAGGAAKNIQYF. The CDR3 region has the DNA TGTGCCAGCAGCTGGGCAGGGGGGGCAGCCAAAAACATTCAGTACTTC.

The V call is TRBV10-3, the J call TRBJ2-5; TRBD2 matches at 11 bases. The DNA end favors TRBJ2-7, so the J call may be wrong. Germline V gene lookup returns CDR1 ENHRY and CDR2 SYGVKD. The CDR3 spans 15 residues. The CDR3 sequence is CAISETSGRPYEQYF. CDR3 sequence (DNA): TGTGCCATCAGTGAGACTAGCGGGAGACCCTACGAGCAGTACTTC.

The chain links TRBV7-9 to TRBJ2-5; D gene ambiguous. V was trimmed by 1 base and J by 3 bases, leaving 6 bases between them. Germline V gives CDR1 SEHNR, CDR2 FQNEAQ (reference sequence). The CDR3 is 13 amino acids. As DNA, the CDR3 is TGTGCCAGCAGCTTAGGTCTGAAAGAGACCCAGTACTTC. Encoded protein: CASSLGLKETQYF.

The gene calls are TRBV23-1 and TRBJ1-1, with a tentative D call TRBD1 (5 bases). TRBV23-1 is an ORF; its function is uncertain. Between the trimmed V and J ends, which lost 8 bases and 2 bases, there was a span of 12 bases. CDR3 length: 13 amino acids. The CDR3 region is CASGCRVNTEAFF. The CDR3 coding sequence is TGCGCCAGCGGATGCAGGGTTAACACTGAAGCTTTCTTT.

The chain links TRBV7-7 to TRBJ2-5; 8 nucleotides agree with TRBD2. In germline, CDR1 is SSHAT, CDR2 FNYEAQ (reference sequence). Losses at the gene ends were 5 bases for V and 9 bases for J; bases not matched to a gene: 14. The CDR3 runs to 15 residues. Here the CDR3 DNA reads TGTGCCAGCAGCCCGGCCGGGCTAGCGGGTCGCTCCCAGTACTTC. This codes for CASSPAGLAGRSQYF.

This clone has a handful of counts. The chain couples TRBV4-1 to TRBJ1-3; D is undetermined. The CDR3 runs 16 residues. Germline values: CDR1 MGHRA, CDR2 YSYEKL. V dropped 0 bases and J dropped 0 bases, with 9 bases sitting between them. The CDR3 protein is CASSQDPGDSGNTIYF. CDR3 bases: TGCGCCAGCAGCCAAGATCCGGGAGACTCTGGAAACACCATATATTTT.

This clone appeared a single time. The V call is TRBV7-8, the J call TRBJ2-3; 11 bases are a match to TRBD2. Germline lookup yields CDR1 SGHVS and CDR2 FQNEAQ. This CDR3 has 17 amino acids. Losses at the gene ends were 5 bases for V and 2 bases for J; bases not matched to a gene: 9. CDR3 DNA: TGTGCCAGCAGCCCTCGAAGTAGCGGGGGGGTCACAGATACGCAGTATTTT. Amino acid sequence: CASSPRSSGGVTDTQYF.

The sample holds one count of this clone. The chain links TRBV5-1 to TRBJ2-3; 9 bases align to TRBD1. Losses at the gene ends were 1 base for V and 1 base for J; bases not matched to a gene: 1. CDR1 and CDR2 from the germline V gene are SGHRS and YFSETQ. The CDR3 covers 15 residues. The DNA for the CDR3 is TGCGCCAGCAGCTTGTGGGACAGGGGCACAGATACGCAGTATTTT. As protein: CASSLWDRGTDTQYF.

The rearrangement joins TRBV18 to TRBJ2-2; D perhaps matches TRBD2 (5 bases). Germline-derived CDR1 and CDR2 are KGHSH and LQKENI. The CDR3 length is 18 residues. Trimming left V 1 base short and J 3 bases short, with 18 bases between. The CDR3 loop reads CASSPLERFEGHTGELFF. CDR3 bases: TGTGCCAGCTCACCACTTGAAAGGTTTGAGGGTCACACCGGGGAGCTGTTTTTT.

This clone was seen only once. The chain combines TRBV4-3 with TRBJ1-2; the D gene is possibly TRBD1 (5 bases). Germline loops: CDR1 LGHNA, CDR2 YSLEER. Trimming shortened V by 0 bases and J by 7 bases, and 12 bases separated the two germline ends. The CDR3 totals 14 residues. The chain's CDR3 is CASSQDRQGGGYTF. The CDR3 bases are TGCGCCAGCAGCCAAGATCGCCAGGGAGGTGGCTACACCTTC.

This clone was seen only once. The chain joins TRBV4-1 to TRBJ2-1; unclear D gene. CDR3 length: 16 amino acids. CDR1 is MGHRA and CDR2 is YSYEKL in the germline V gene. V gave up 2 bases and J gave up 4 bases, with 15 bases separating them. CDR3 DNA: TGCGCCAGCAGCCAAAATCCTTTAAACCCGTACAATGAGCAGTTCTTC. It yields the protein CASSQNPLNPYNEQFF.

The chain couples TRBV9 to TRBJ2-1, with D tentatively TRBD2 (5 bases). The V gene lost 0 bases and the J gene lost 7 bases, with 20 bases spanning the gap. The germline CDR1 and CDR2 sequences are SGDLS and YYNGEE. The CDR3 sequence is 17 residues long. The CDR3 sequence is CASSVDAGVKVGNEQFF. For the CDR3, the DNA is TGTGCCAGCAGCGTAGATGCCGGGGTCAAGGTAGGGAATGAGCAGTTCTTC.